These 18 T cell receptor beta chains originate from one sample sequenced in a study of blood T cell repertoires in COVID-19. Sequencing was performed with immunoSEQ multiplex PCR; in TCRdb, only in-frame clones are kept and a portion is missing. The sample lists 55,000 to 65,000 clones; 75% to 85% were seen once. The material sequenced was peripheral blood. Every receptor here comes from an older woman with acute or convalescent COVID-19.

This clone was observed a single time. This chain connects TRBV6-5 to TRBJ2-7; 13 bases are a match to TRBD2. This CDR3 has 15 amino acids. CDR1 MNHEY and CDR2 SVGAGI come from the germline V gene. Trimming at V came to 5 bases and at J to 6 bases, leaving 7 bases not matched to a gene. Here the CDR3 reads CASSITSGGAGEQYF. The CDR3 DNA sequence: TGTGCCAGCAGTATCACTAGCGGGGGGGCCGGCGAGCAGTACTTC.

The chain has TRBV9 and TRBJ2-3, with a tentative D call TRBD2 (5 bases). The CDR3 runs 14 residues. The V and J ends lost 1 base and 3 bases respectively, with 9 bases between them. CDR1 is SGDLS and CDR2 is YYNGEE in the germline V gene. CDR3 region: CASSVSPGTDTQYF. The CDR3 nucleotides are TGTGCCAGCAGCGTAAGTCCGGGAACAGATACGCAGTATTTT.

The rearrangement links TRBV30 to TRBJ1-2; no clear D gene. The germline V gene encodes CDR1 GTSNPN and CDR2 SVGIG (reference sequence). The V and J ends lost 3 bases and 8 bases respectively, with 13 bases between them. This CDR3 has 12 amino acids. The CDR3 here is CAWRGLTGGYTF. The CDR3 DNA follows: TGTGCCTGGAGGGGCCTCACGGGGGGCTACACCTTC. Supplemented by reference TRBV30 and TRBJ1-2, the full variable domain reads SQTIHQWPATLVQPVGSPLSLECTVEGTSNPNLYWYRQAAGRGLQLLFYSVGIGQISSEVPQNLSASRPQDRQFILSSKKLLLSDSGFYLCAWRGLTGGYTFGSGTRLTVV.

V is TRBV5-1 and J is TRBJ1-1, with D uncertain. The CDR3 loop spans 14 amino acids. V lost 1 base, J lost 0 bases, and 7 bases lay in between. The V gene's germline CDR1 is SGHRS and CDR2 YFSETQ. CDR3 sequence (DNA): TGCGCCAGCAGCTTGAACATACTGAACACTGAAGCTTTCTTT. It codes for CASSLNILNTEAFF.

Only one count was recorded for this clone. The gene calls are TRBV6-5 and TRBJ1-3, with D possibly TRBD1 on 5 matching bases. Trimming took off 7 bases at V and 7 bases at J, with 8 bases between the two ends. The CDR3 covers 11 residues. Germline-derived CDR1 and CDR2 are MNHEY and SVGAGI. CDR3 sequence reads: CASTRGNTIYF. The CDR3 region has the DNA TGTGCCAGCACCCGGGGGAACACCATATATTTT.

The V and J genes are TRBV5-8 and TRBJ2-1; a possible D gene is TRBD1 (5 bases). Trimming removed 7 bases at V and 0 bases at J, with 23 bases between. Germline-derived CDR1 and CDR2 are SGHTS and YDEGEE. The CDR3 is 18 amino acids. For the CDR3, the DNA is TGTGCCAGCCCCCCAGGTGGGGCCCGCTTTAGCTCCTACAATGAGCAGTTCTTC. Its protein product is CASPPGGARFSSYNEQFF.

V gene TRBV14 combines with J gene TRBJ2-7, with D perhaps matching TRBD1 (5 bases). The germline V and J ends were trimmed by 4 bases and 6 bases, with 19 bases remaining between them. The CDR3 covers 15 residues. Per the germline V gene, CDR1 is SGHDN and CDR2 is FVKESK. The CDR3 nucleotides are TGTGCCAGCAGCCCGGACATCAGAAGAAGGGGCGAGCAGTACTTC. The encoded protein is CASSPDIRRRGEQYF. The full variable domain, in which reference TRBV14 and TRBJ2-7 provide the parts outside the CDR3, is EAGVTQFPSHSVIEKGQTVTLRCDPISGHDNLYWYRRVMGKEIKFLLHFVKESKQDESGMPNNRFLAERTGGTYSTLKVQPAELEDSGVYFCASSPDIRRRGEQYFGPGTRLTVT.

V gene TRBV5-6 combines with J gene TRBJ1-3; 8 nucleotides match TRBD1. The CDR3 length is 14 residues. Per the germline V gene, CDR1 is SGHDT and CDR2 is YYEEEE. J gave up 4 bases and V 4 bases, and 4 bases lay outside the gene matches. The DNA for the CDR3 is TGTGCCAGCAGCGCGACAGGGGAGGGAAACACCATATATTTT. Protein product: CASSATGEGNTIYF.

J is TRBJ1-2 and V is TRBV14; D is undetermined. The germline V gene has CDR1 SGHDN and CDR2 FVKESK. V lost 0 bases, J lost 5 bases, and 7 bases lay in between. There are 13 residues in the CDR3. The CDR3 here is CASSQDLEYGYTF. The DNA for the CDR3 is TGTGCCAGCAGCCAAGATCTAGAATATGGCTACACCTTC. The full variable domain, completed using reference TRBV14 and TRBJ1-2, is EAGVTQFPSHSVIEKGQTVTLRCDPISGHDNLYWYRRVMGKEIKFLLHFVKESKQDESGMPNNRFLAERTGGTYSTLKVQPAELEDSGVYFCASSQDLEYGYTFGSGTRLTVV.

The V gene is TRBV11-3, the J gene TRBJ2-2; the D gene is possibly TRBD1 (6 bases). With 5 bases removed from V and 2 bases from J, the gap between germline ends came to 12 bases. CDR1 and CDR2 from the germline V gene are SGHNT and YENEEA. The CDR3 runs 15 residues. DNA for the CDR3: TGTGCCAGCAGCCCCGGGACAATTAACACCGGGGAGCTGTTTTTT. This sequence encodes CASSPGTINTGELFF.

This clone was picked up one time. The chain has TRBV4-1 and TRBJ2-6, with D maybe TRBD1 (6 bases). The ends were cut back, 0 bases at V and 4 bases at J, with 19 bases in the middle. This CDR3 comprises 19 residues. CDR1 is MGHRA and CDR2 is YSYEKL in the germline V gene. Here the CDR3 reads CASSQDLARGRYGANVLTF. Here the CDR3 DNA reads TGCGCCAGCAGCCAAGATCTGGCCAGGGGAAGGTACGGGGCCAACGTCCTGACTTTC.

This clone was seen only once. The chain carries TRBV19 and TRBJ1-2; 10 nucleotides match TRBD1. The CDR3 is 16 residues long. V lost 5 bases, J lost 7 bases, and 13 bases stayed unmatched. CDR1 and CDR2 from the germline V gene are LNHDA and SQIVND (reference sequence). The CDR3 sequence is CASSPGTGAPLGGYTF. CDR3 bases: TGTGCCAGTAGTCCGGGGACAGGGGCGCCTCTTGGTGGCTACACCTTC. Supplemented by reference TRBV19 and TRBJ1-2, the full variable domain reads DGGITQSPKYLFRKEGQNVTLSCEQNLNHDAMYWYRQDPGQGLRLIYYSQIVNDFQKGDIAEGYSVSREKKESFPLTVTSAQKNPTAFYLCASSPGTGAPLGGYTFGSGTRLTVV.

This chain links TRBV2 with TRBJ1-6; TRBD1 is a possible D gene (5 bases). This CDR3 contains 14 residues. Trimming removed 0 bases at V and 7 bases at J, with 7 bases between. The germline gives CDR1 SNHLY, CDR2 FYNNEI. The CDR3 spells CASSEAKGNSPLHF. The DNA for the CDR3 is TGTGCCAGCAGTGAAGCGAAGGGGAATTCACCCCTCCACTTT.

V is TRBV5-4 and J is TRBJ1-1; D is perhaps TRBD1 (5 bases). Germline V lookup: CDR1 SGHNT, CDR2 YYREEE (reference sequence). The ends were cut back, 5 bases at V and 3 bases at J, with 14 bases in the middle. The CDR3 sequence is 14 residues long. CDR3 amino acids: CASSPQGWDTEAFF. CDR3 in DNA: TGTGCCAGCAGTCCTCAGGGTTGGGACACTGAAGCTTTCTTT.

The V and J genes are TRBV6-1 and TRBJ2-7, with 8 bases lining up with TRBD1. The CDR3 has 16 residues. Germline V gene lookup returns CDR1 MNHNS and CDR2 SASEGT. Trimming took 4 bases from V and 2 from J; bases not matched to a gene: 10. The CDR3 reads CASSAYGGGQAYEQYF. Here the CDR3 DNA reads TGTGCCAGCAGTGCCTACGGAGGGGGACAGGCCTACGAGCAGTACTTC.

Note on this clone: This may stem from a read error, because a much larger clone lies one nucleotide away. The genes are TRBV29-1 and TRBJ1-5; D may be TRBD1 (6 bases). The CDR3 is made up of 15 amino acids. V gave up 4 bases and J gave up 2 bases, with 15 bases separating them. The V gene's germline CDR1 is SQVTM and CDR2 ANQGSEA. For the CDR3, the DNA is TGCAGCGTTGTGGGGGAGACAGGTCGCAATCAGCCCCAGCATTTT. Protein product: CSVVGETGRNQPQHF.

CDR3: CASSPVRSGNTIYF. The DNA for the CDR3 is TGCGCCAGCAGTCCCGTCCGTTCTGGAAACACCATATATTTT. The V gene is TRBV10-1, the J gene TRBJ1-3; D not certain. The CDR3 spans 14 residues. The V gene lost 5 bases and the J gene lost 1 base, with 9 bases spanning the gap. Germline V lookup: CDR1 WNHNN, CDR2 SYGVQD (reference sequence).

This clone was picked up one time. The chain links TRBV6-6 to TRBJ2-3; D call uncertain. V was clipped by 6 bases and J by 5 bases, with 12 bases between them. Germline V gene data show CDR1 as MNHNY and CDR2 as SVGAGI (reference sequence). CDR3 length: 13 residues. The CDR3 DNA follows: TGTGCCAGCAGCCCTACCAGAGGAGATACGCAGTATTTT. Protein sequence: CASSPTRGDTQYF.